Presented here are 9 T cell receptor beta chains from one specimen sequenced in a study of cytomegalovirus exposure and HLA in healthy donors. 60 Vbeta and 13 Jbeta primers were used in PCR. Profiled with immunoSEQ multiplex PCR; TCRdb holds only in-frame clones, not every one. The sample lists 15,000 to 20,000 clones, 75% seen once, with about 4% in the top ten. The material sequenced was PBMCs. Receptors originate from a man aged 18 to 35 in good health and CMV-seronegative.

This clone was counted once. The CDR3: CAWSRGGPEAFF. CDR3 nucleotide sequence: TGTGCCTGGAGTCGCGGAGGGCCTGAAGCTTTCTTT. The chain combines TRBV30 with TRBJ1-1; D is ambiguous. Germline V CDR1 and CDR2: GTSNPN, SVGIG (reference sequence). The CDR3 covers 12 residues. V lost 2 bases and J lost 6, with 10 bases in between. Full variable domain (rest looked up from reference TRBV30 and TRBJ1-1): SQTIHQWPATLVQPVGSPLSLECTVEGTSNPNLYWYRQAAGRGLQLLFYSVGIGQISSEVPQNLSASRPQDRQFILSSKKLLLSDSGFYLCAWSRGGPEAFFGQGTRLTVV.

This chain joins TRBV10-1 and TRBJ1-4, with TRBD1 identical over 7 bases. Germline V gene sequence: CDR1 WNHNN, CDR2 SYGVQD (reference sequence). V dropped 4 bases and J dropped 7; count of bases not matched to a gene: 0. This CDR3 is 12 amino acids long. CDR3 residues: CASSAGGEKLFF. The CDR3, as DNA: TGCGCCAGCAGTGCAGGGGGTGAAAAACTGTTTTTT.

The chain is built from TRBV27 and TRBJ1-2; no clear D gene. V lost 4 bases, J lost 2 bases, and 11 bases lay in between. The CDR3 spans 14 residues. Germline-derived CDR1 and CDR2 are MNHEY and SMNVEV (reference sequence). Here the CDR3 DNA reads TGTGCCAGCAGTTCCTACGGAGCAAACTATGGCTACACCTTC. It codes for CASSSYGANYGYTF.

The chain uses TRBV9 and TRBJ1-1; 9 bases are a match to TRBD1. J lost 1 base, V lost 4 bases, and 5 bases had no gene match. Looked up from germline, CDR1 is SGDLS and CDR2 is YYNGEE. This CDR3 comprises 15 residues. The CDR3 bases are TGTGCCAGCAGCCCAGGGACAGGGAGGAACACTGAAGCTTTCTTT. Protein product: CASSPGTGRNTEAFF.

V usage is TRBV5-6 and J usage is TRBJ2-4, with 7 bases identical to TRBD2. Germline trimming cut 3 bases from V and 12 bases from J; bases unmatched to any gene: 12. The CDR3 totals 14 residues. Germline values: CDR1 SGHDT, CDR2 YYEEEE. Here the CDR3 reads CASSSPGTTRTQYF. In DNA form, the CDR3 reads TGTGCCAGCAGCTCACCCGGGACTACCAGGACTCAGTACTTC.

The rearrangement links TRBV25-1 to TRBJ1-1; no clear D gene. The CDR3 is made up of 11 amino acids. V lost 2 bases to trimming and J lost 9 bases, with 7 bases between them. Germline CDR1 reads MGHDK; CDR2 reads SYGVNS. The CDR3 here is CASSEGLQAFF. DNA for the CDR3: TGTGCCAGCAGTGAAGGGCTTCAAGCTTTCTTT.

DNA of the CDR3: TGTGCCAGCAGTGAAGCCCCGGGAGAGCCTGAAGCTTTCTTT. Protein sequence: CASSEAPGEPEAFF. This chain connects TRBV6-1 to TRBJ1-1; D is ambiguous. Germline CDR1 reads MNHNS; CDR2 reads SASEGT. Trimming pared 0 bases from V and 6 bases from J, leaving 11 bases between. The CDR3 runs 14 residues.

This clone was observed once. The CDR3 is CSGTATNEKLFF. Written as DNA, the CDR3 is TGCAGCGGGACAGCAACTAATGAAAAACTGTTTTTT. The rearrangement uses TRBV29-1 and TRBJ1-4; D perhaps matches TRBD1 (6 bases). The germline V gene has CDR1 SQVTM and CDR2 ANQGSEA. The CDR3 is 12 residues long. The V gene lost 7 bases and the J gene lost 0 bases, with 6 bases spanning the gap.

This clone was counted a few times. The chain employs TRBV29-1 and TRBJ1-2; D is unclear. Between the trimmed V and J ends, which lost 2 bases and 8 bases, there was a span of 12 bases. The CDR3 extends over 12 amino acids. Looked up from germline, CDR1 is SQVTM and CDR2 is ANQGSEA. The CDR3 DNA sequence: TGCAGCGTTGAATTCAGCGACGCGGGCTACACCTTC. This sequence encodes CSVEFSDAGYTF.